Below, 6 T cell receptor beta chains from the same sample are listed, as sequenced in a study of T cell clusters in autoimmune cytopenias (dated 2019 in TCRdb). Each sample's TRB amplification started from 250 ng of peripheral blood genomic DNA, which corresponds to approximately 36,000 genome equivalents. Data came from an Illumina MiSeq. Multiplex PCR with a touch-down protocol amplified TRB rearrangements, with the TRB-A and TRB-B primer pools combined in a single tube. TCRdb reprocessed the public reads and reports one entry per CDR3 protein sequence, without DNA. The table for this sample shows about 4,900 distinct CDR3 sequences. The ten largest clones add up to roughly 15% of the sample. These records were also assigned to another study, of T cell repertoires in aging, cancer and after chemotherapy.

Material: peripheral blood. All receptors derive from a human donor in good health.

By frequency, this clonotype is medium-sized (0.01 to 0.1%). The CDR3 reads CASSVGQGLTGYTF. The gene calls are TRBV19 and TRBJ1-2; absent DNA, TCRdb's TRBD1 call cannot be checked. Germline values: CDR1 LNHDA, CDR2 SQIVND (reference sequence). There are 14 residues in the CDR3.

This clonotype is identified as medium-sized (0.01 to 0.1%) from frequency. This chain uses TRBV27 with TRBJ2-3; TCRdb designates TRBD1, a call that cannot be tested without DNA. There are 17 residues in the CDR3. CDR1 is MNHEY and CDR2 is SMNVEV in the germline V gene (reference sequence). The CDR3 spells CASSLTSAGVPPDTQYF.

The rearrangement uses TRBV6-4 and TRBJ2-3; as DNA is missing, the TRBD2 call by TCRdb cannot be tested. The CDR3 runs to 17 residues. CDR1 and CDR2 (germline): MRHNA, SNTAGT. The chain's CDR3 is CASSDSPESGGPDTQYF.

The V call is TRBV7-2, the J call TRBJ2-3; checking the TCRdb D call of TRBD1 is not possible without DNA. Germline CDR1 SGHTA, CDR2 FQGNSA. The CDR3 has 12 residues. The CDR3: CASRPGGDTQYF.

V usage is TRBV12-3 or TRBV12-4 and J usage is TRBJ1-6; TCRdb outputs TRBD1, but without DNA this stays unchecked. This CDR3 has 13 amino acids. The CDR3 spells CASRGTGGSPLHF.

V is TRBV6-6 and J is TRBJ1-5; TCRdb's D call, TRBD1, is unchecked because there is no DNA. Looked up from germline, CDR1 is MNHNY and CDR2 is SVGAGI (reference sequence). This CDR3 has 15 amino acids. The CDR3 here is CASSTGTGGFQPQHF.